Described below is a single TCR beta chain sequence and its context. Its antigen is as yet unknown. Expressed TCRB transcripts were sequenced after all isolated RNA was converted to cDNA. Data came from immunoSEQ multiplex PCR; TCRdb stores just in-frame clones and leaves some out. The table lists around 340,000 clones, over 7% of them singletons. This sample is drawn from a study of beta chain features in type 1 diabetes. The CDR3 contains 15 residues. Germline lookup yields CDR1 SEHNR and CDR2 FQNEAQ (reference sequence). With 5 bases removed from V and 3 bases from J, the gap between germline ends came to 16 bases. Study observations and caveats: Significant though moderate, a shortening of TCRB CDR3s appeared in all four CD4+ subsets of Type 1 diabetes patients. TCRB repertoires of naive, central memory and Treg cells appeared more similar among patients than among healthy donors. Shorter templates may be favored by PCR, equally so in patients and controls.

This chain joins TRBV7-9 and TRBJ1-2, with D maybe TRBD1 (6 bases). The receptor was derived from a man under 40 with type 1 diabetes. Source material: central memory CD4+ T cells from blood. The CDR3 is CASSAVGGPDYGYTF. Written as DNA, the CDR3 is TGTGCCAGCAGCGCAGTGGGGGGCCCGGACTATGGCTACACCTTC.